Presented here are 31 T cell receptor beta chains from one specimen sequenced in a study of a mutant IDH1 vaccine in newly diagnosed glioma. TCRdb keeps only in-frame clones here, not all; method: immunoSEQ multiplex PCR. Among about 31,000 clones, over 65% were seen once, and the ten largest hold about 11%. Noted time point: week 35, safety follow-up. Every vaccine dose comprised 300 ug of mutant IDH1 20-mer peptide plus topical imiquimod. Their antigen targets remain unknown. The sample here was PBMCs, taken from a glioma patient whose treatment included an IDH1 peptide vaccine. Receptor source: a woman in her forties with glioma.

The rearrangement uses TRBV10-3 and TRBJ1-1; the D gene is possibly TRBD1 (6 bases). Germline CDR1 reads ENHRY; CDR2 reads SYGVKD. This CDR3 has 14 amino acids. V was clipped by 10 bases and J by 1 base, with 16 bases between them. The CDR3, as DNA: TGTGCCACCCAAGGGGGGACACAGAACACTGAAGCTTTCTTT. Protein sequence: CATQGGTQNTEAFF.

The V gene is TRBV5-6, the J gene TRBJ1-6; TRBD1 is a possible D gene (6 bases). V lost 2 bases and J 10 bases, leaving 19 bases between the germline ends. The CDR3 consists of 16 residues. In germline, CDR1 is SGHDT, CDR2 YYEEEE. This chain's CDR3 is CASSFPGAGAESPLHF. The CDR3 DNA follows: TGTGCCAGCAGCTTCCCCGGGGCAGGGGCGGAATCACCCCTCCACTTT.

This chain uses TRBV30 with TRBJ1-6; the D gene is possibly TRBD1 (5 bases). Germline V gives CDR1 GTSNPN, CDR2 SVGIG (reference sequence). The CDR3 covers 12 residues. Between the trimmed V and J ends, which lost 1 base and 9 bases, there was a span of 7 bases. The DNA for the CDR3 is TGTGCCTGGAGTGGGGACCGTTCACCCCTCCACTTT. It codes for CAWSGDRSPLHF.

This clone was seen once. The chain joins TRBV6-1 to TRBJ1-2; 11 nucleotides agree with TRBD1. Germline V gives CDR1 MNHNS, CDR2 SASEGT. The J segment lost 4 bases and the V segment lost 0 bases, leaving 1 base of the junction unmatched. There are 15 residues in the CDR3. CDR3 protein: CASSEAGTGGYGYTF. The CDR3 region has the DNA TGTGCCAGCAGTGAAGCTGGGACAGGGGGCTATGGCTACACCTTC.

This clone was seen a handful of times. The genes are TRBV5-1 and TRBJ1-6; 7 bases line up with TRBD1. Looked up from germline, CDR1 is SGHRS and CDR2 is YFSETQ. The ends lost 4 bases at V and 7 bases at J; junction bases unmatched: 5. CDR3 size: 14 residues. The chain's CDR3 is CASSEYRGNSPLHF. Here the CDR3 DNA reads TGCGCCAGCAGCGAGTACAGGGGAAATTCACCCCTCCACTTT.

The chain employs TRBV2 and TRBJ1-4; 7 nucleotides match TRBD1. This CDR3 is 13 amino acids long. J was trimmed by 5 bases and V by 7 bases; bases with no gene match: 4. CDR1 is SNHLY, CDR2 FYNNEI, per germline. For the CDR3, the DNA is TGTGCCAGCATGACAGGGAGGAATGAAAAACTGTTTTTT. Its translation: CASMTGRNEKLFF.

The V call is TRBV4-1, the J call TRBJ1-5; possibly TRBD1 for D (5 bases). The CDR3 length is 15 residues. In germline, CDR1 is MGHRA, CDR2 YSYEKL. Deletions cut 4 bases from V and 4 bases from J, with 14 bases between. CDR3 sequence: CASSPTGDPNQPQHF. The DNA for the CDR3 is TGCGCCAGCAGCCCCACGGGGGACCCTAATCAGCCCCAGCATTTT.

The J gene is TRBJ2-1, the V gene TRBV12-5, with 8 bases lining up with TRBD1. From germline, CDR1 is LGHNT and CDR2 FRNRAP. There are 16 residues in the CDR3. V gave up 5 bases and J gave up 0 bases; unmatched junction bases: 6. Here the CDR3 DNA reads TGTGCTAGTGGTCCGGAGGGACAGGCCTCCTACAATGAGCAGTTCTTC. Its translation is CASGPEGQASYNEQFF.

The CDR3 DNA reads TGTGCCAGTAGTCCCTCGGGACAGGGTTTCCACGAGCAGTACTTC. This sequence encodes CASSPSGQGFHEQYF. V gene TRBV19 combines with J gene TRBJ2-7, with 9 bases matching TRBD1. Trimming removed 5 bases from V and 5 bases from J; junction bases left unmatched: 10. Looked up from germline, CDR1 is LNHDA and CDR2 is SQIVND (reference sequence). The CDR3 sequence is 15 residues long.

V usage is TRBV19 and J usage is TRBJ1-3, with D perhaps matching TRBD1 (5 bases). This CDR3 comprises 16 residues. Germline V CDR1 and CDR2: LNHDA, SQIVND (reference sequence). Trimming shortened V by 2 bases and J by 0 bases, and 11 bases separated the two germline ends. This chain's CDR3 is CASSIKGDYSGNTIYF. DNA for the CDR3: TGTGCCAGTAGTATAAAAGGGGATTACTCTGGAAACACCATATATTTT.

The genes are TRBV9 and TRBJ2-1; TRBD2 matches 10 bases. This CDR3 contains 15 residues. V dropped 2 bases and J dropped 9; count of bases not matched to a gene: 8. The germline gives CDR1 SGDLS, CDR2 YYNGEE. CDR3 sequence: CASSVPSGGASEQFF. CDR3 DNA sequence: TGTGCCAGCAGCGTCCCCAGCGGGGGGGCCTCTGAGCAGTTCTTC.

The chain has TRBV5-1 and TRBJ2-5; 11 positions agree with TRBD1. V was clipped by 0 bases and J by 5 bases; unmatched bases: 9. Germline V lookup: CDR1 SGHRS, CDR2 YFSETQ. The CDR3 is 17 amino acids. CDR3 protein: CASSLVGQGAKFETQYF. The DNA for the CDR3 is TGCGCCAGCAGCTTGGTAGGACAGGGGGCTAAATTTGAGACCCAGTACTTC.

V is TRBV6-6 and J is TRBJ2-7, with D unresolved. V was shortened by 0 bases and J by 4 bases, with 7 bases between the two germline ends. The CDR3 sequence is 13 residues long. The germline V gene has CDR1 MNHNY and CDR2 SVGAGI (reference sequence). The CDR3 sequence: CASSYSKRYEQYF. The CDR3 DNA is TGTGCCAGCAGTTACTCGAAACGATACGAGCAGTACTTC.

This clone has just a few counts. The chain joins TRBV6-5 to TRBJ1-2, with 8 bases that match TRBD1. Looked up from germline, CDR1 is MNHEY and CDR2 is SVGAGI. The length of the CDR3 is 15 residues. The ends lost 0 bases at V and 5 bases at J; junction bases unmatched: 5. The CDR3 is CASSYSPTGVYGYTF. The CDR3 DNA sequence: TGTGCCAGCAGTTACTCTCCGACAGGGGTATATGGCTACACCTTC.

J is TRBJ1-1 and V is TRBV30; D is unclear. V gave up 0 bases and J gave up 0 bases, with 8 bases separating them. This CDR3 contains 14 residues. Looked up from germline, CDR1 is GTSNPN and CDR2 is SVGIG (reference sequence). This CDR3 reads CAWSVTRMNTEAFF. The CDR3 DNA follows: TGTGCCTGGAGTGTAACCCGGATGAACACTGAAGCTTTCTTT.

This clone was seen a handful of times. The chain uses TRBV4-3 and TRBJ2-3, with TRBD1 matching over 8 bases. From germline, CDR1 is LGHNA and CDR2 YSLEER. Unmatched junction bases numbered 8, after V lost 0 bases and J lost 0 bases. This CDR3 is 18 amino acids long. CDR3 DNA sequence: TGCGCCAGCAGCCAAGACCCCCCCCGGACAGGGAGCACAGATACGCAGTATTTT. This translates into CASSQDPPRTGSTDTQYF.

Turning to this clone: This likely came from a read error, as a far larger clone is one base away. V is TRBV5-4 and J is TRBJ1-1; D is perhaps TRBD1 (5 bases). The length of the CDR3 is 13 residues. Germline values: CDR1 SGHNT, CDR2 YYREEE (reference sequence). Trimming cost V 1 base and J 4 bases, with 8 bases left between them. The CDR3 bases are TGTGCCAGCAGCTTGCGGAGGGGCACTGAAGCTTTCTTT. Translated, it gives CASSLRRGTEAFF.

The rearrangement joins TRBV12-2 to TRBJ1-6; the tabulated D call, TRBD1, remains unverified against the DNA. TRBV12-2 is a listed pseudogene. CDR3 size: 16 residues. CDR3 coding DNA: TGTGCAAGTCGCTTAGTTCGGCAGGATTATAATTCACCCCTCCACTTT. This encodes CASRLVRQDYNSPLHF.

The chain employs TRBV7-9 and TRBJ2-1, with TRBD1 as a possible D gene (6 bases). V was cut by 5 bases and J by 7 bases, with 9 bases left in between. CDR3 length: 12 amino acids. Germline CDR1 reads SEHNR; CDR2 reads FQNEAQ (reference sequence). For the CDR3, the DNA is TGTGCCAGCAGCCCCCAGGGGAATGAGCAGTTCTTC. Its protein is CASSPQGNEQFF.

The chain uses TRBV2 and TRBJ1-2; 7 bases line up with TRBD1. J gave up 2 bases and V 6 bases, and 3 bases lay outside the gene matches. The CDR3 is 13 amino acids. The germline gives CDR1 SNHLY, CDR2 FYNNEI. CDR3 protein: CASSRDRNYGYTF. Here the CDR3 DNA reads TGTGCCAGCAGCAGGGACAGAAACTATGGCTACACCTTC.

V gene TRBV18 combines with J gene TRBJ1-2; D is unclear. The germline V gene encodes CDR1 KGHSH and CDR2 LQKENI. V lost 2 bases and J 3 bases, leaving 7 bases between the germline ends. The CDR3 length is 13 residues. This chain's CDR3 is CASSPSQDYGYTF. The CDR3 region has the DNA TGTGCCAGCTCACCAAGTCAGGACTATGGCTACACCTTC.

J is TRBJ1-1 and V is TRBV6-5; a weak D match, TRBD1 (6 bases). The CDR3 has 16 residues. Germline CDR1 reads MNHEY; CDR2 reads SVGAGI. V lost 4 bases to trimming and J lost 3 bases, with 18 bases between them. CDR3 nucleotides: TGTGCCAGCAGTTTTAGACAGGCCACGGGGCACACTGAAGCTTTCTTT. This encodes CASSFRQATGHTEAFF.

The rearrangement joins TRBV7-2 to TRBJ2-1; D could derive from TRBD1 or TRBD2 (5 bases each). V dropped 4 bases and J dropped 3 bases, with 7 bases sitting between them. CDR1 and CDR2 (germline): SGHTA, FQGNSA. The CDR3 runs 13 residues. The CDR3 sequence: CASSSGRYNEQFF. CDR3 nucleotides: TGTGCCAGCAGCTCGGGACGCTACAATGAGCAGTTCTTC.

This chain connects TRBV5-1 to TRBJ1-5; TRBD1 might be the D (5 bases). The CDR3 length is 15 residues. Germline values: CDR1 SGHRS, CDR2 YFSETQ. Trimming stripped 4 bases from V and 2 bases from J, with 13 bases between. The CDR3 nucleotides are TGCGCCAGCAGCCTCGGTGGGGCGGGCAATCAGCCCCAGCATTTT. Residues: CASSLGGAGNQPQHF.

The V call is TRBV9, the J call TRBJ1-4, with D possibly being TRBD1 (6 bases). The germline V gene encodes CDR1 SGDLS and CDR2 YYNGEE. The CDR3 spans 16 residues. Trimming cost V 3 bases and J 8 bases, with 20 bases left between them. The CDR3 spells CASSAGVQQGREKLFF. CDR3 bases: TGTGCCAGCAGCGCCGGGGTCCAACAGGGACGCGAAAAACTGTTTTTT.

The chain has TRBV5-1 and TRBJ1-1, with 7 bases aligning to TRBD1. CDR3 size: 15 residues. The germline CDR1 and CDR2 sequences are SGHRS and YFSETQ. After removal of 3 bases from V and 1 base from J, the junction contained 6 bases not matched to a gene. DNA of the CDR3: TGCGCCAGCAGCTACGACAGGGTTAGGAACACTGAAGCTTTCTTT. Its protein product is CASSYDRVRNTEAFF.

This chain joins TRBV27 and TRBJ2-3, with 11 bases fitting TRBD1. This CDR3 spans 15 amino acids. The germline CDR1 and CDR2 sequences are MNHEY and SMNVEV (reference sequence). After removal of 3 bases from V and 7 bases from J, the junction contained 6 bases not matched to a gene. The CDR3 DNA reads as TGTGCCAGCAGTTTGAGGGGACAGGGGGGCCATACGCAGTATTTT. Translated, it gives CASSLRGQGGHTQYF.

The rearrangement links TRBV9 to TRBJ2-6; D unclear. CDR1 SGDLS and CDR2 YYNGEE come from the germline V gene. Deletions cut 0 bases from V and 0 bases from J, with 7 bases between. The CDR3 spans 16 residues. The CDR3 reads CASSVEMSSGANVLTF. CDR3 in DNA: TGTGCCAGCAGCGTAGAGATGAGCTCTGGGGCCAACGTCCTGACTTTC.

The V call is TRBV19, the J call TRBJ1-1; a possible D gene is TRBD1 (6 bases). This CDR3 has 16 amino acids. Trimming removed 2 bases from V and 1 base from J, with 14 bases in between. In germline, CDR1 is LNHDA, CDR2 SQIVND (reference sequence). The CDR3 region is CASSISFRGRNTEAFF. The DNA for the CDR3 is TGTGCCAGTAGTATAAGTTTCAGGGGCCGGAACACTGAAGCTTTCTTT.

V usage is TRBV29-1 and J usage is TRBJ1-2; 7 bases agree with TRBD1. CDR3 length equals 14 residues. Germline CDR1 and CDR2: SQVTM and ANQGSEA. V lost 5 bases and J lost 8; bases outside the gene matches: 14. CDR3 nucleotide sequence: TGCAGCGTTTTCCACCCCCGGGACAGTCGAGGCTACACCTTC. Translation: CSVFHPRDSRGYTF.

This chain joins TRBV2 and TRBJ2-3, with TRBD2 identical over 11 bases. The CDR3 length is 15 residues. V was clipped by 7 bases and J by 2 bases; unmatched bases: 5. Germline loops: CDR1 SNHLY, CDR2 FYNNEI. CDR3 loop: CASIRSGGATDTQYF. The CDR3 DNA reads TGTGCCAGCATTCGTAGCGGGGGGGCCACAGATACGCAGTATTTT.